The clone carrying this T cell receptor beta chain was counted a single time. A second PCR, run for about 7 to 12 cycles, used a sample-barcoded 5' primer plus a J-beta primer mix. A single record per CDR3 protein comes from TCRdb applying MiXCR to the 5' RACE reads. The sample contains 700,000 to 900,000 distinct CDR3 sequences, about 55% of which appear only once. These data originate in a study of blood T cells in healthy people across ages. The CDR3 is made up of 17 amino acids. The germline V and J ends were trimmed by 6 bases and 14 bases, with 33 bases remaining between them. This TCR derives from an older man in good health. Source material: blood. The chain links TRBV12-3 or TRBV12-4 to TRBJ2-3; D is ambiguous. CDR3: CASSPTGFAGGHRYAYF. For the CDR3, the DNA is TGTGCCAGCAGCCCAACGGGCTTTGCCGGTGGGCACAGATACGCGTATTTT.